The 15 T cell receptor beta chains below all came from one sample that was sequenced in a study of shared T cell receptors in the human thymus (dated by TCRdb to about 2021). Library creation used the immunoSEQ multiplex PCR assay. The table comes from immuneACCESS by way of TCRdb, which keeps in-frame sequences with V and J called. Part of the clones is missing from these tables; in studies checked, under half for an unresolved V gene and the rest for unknown reasons. In all, the sample holds roughly 710,000 clones, and roughly 85% of those were seen once. The ten largest clones add up to roughly 0.01% of the sample. This same sample was also part of a study on human thymus T cells.

Sequencing input: thymocytes. Every receptor here comes from a girl under three years old with a congenital heart defect. Donor details come from another sample of the same person, matched by shared clones.

The chain has TRBV5-4 and TRBJ1-2, with 8 bases matching TRBD1. The CDR3 runs to 13 residues. Losses at the gene ends were 2 bases for V and 6 bases for J; bases not matched to a gene: 3. The germline CDR1 and CDR2 sequences are SGHNT and YYREEE (reference sequence). The CDR3 here is CASSFLTGDGYTF. The CDR3, as DNA: TGTGCCAGCAGCTTTTTGACAGGGGATGGCTACACCTTC.

The gene calls are TRBV10-3 and TRBJ1-2, with D possibly TRBD1 on 5 matching bases. Germline V lookup: CDR1 ENHRY, CDR2 SYGVKD. Trimming pared 5 bases from V and 6 bases from J, leaving 13 bases between. CDR3 length: 13 residues. The CDR3 DNA is TGTGCCATCAGTTCTGGGGGGGAAAATGGCTACACCTTC. Translated, it gives CAISSGGENGYTF.

V and J are TRBV7-7 and TRBJ2-5; TRBD2 aligns across 10 bases. Per the germline V gene, CDR1 is SSHAT and CDR2 is FNYEAQ (reference sequence). The CDR3 covers 17 residues. V trimming: 4 bases; J trimming: 0 bases; junction bases outside the gene matches: 8. The CDR3: CASSSKTSGRDQETQYF. The CDR3 DNA follows: TGTGCCAGCAGCTCAAAGACTAGCGGGCGGGACCAAGAGACCCAGTACTTC.

V and J are TRBV6-1 and TRBJ2-3, with a weak D call TRBD2 (6 bases). CDR1 MNHNS and CDR2 SASEGT come from the germline V gene. V was shortened by 7 bases and J by 4 bases, with 12 bases between the two germline ends. This CDR3 has 13 residues. The CDR3 DNA reads TGTGCCAGCACGTCTAGCGCCTCAGATACGCAGTATTTT. Amino acids: CASTSSASDTQYF.

The chain carries TRBV5-1 and TRBJ2-3, with TRBD1 matching 7 bases. CDR1 and CDR2 from the germline V gene are SGHRS and YFSETQ. The CDR3 runs 15 residues. Trimming cost V 4 bases and J 0 bases; bases outside gene matches: 5. CDR3 coding DNA: TGCGCCAGCAGCCGGGACAGAGCTAGCACAGATACGCAGTATTTT. Amino acids: CASSRDRASTDTQYF.

This sequence joins TRBV28 and TRBJ2-7, with TRBD1 matching over 7 bases. Germline V gives CDR1 MDHEN, CDR2 SYDVKM. The CDR3 runs to 19 residues. The junction had 15 bases not matched to a gene; V was cut back by 1 base and J by 0 bases. The CDR3 region has the DNA TGTGCCAGCAGTTTATCCCCGCCGGGCCTCGGGACAGACTCCTACGAGCAGTACTTC. Protein sequence: CASSLSPPGLGTDSYEQYF.

The J gene is TRBJ1-2, the V gene TRBV9; 7 bases agree with TRBD1. Unmatched junction bases numbered 2, after V lost 1 base and J lost 8 bases. Germline V gene lookup returns CDR1 SGDLS and CDR2 YYNGEE. The CDR3 extends over 12 amino acids. The CDR3 here is CASSVQGEGYTF. The CDR3 DNA is TGTGCCAGCAGCGTACAGGGGGAAGGCTACACCTTC.

V gene TRBV7-9 combines with J gene TRBJ1-2; 12 nucleotides align to TRBD1. CDR1 SEHNR and CDR2 FQNEAQ come from the germline V gene (reference sequence). This CDR3 spans 16 amino acids. V shed 7 bases, J shed 3 bases, and the junction held 9 bases outside the gene matches. The CDR3 sequence: CASNHPGQGADYGYTF. In DNA, the CDR3 is TGTGCCAGCAACCACCCGGGACAGGGGGCAGACTATGGCTACACCTTC.

This clone was seen a single time. This chain links TRBV25-1 with TRBJ1-5, with 10 bases aligning to TRBD1. V lost 6 bases, J lost 0 bases, and 8 bases stayed unmatched. The CDR3 is 17 residues long. Germline V CDR1 and CDR2: MGHDK, SYGVNS. CDR3 amino acids: CASRPGTGDYSNQPQHF. Here the CDR3 DNA reads TGTGCCAGCAGGCCCGGGACAGGGGATTATAGCAATCAGCCCCAGCATTTT.

The V gene is TRBV5-5, the J gene TRBJ2-5; TRBD1 is a possible D gene (5 bases). Germline CDR1 and CDR2: SGHKS and YYEKEE (reference sequence). The CDR3 loop spans 19 amino acids. V lost 0 bases, J lost 1 base, and 22 bases lay in between. This CDR3 is CASSLVIVTGENFQETQYF. Written as DNA, the CDR3 is TGTGCCAGCAGCTTGGTAATTGTCACAGGCGAAAACTTCCAAGAGACCCAGTACTTC.

The chain employs TRBV5-4 and TRBJ1-2; D gene uncertain. The V gene lost 4 bases and the J gene lost 1 base, with 11 bases spanning the gap. The CDR3 runs 14 residues. Germline V gene sequence: CDR1 SGHNT, CDR2 YYREEE (reference sequence). CDR3 coding DNA: TGTGCCAGCAGCCGGGGAAGGCGTAACTATGGCTACACCTTC. Translation: CASSRGRRNYGYTF.

This chain links TRBV2 with TRBJ2-7; possible D gene TRBD1, 7 bases. The length of the CDR3 is 14 residues. Trimming took off 8 bases at V and 9 bases at J, with 23 bases between the two ends. The V gene's germline CDR1 is SNHLY and CDR2 FYNNEI. DNA of the CDR3: TGTGCCAGCTTTGGACAGGAGGGGGTCGAGGGGCAGTACTTC. Its translation is CASFGQEGVEGQYF.

The chain joins TRBV2 to TRBJ2-7; D is unclear. The germline CDR1 and CDR2 sequences are SNHLY and FYNNEI. The CDR3 covers 13 residues. V gave up 3 bases and J gave up 3 bases, with 9 bases separating them. CDR3 sequence reads: CASSESQNYEQYF. CDR3 DNA: TGTGCCAGCAGTGAGTCGCAGAACTACGAGCAGTACTTC. Looking up the rest from reference TRBV2 and TRBJ2-7 gives the full variable domain: EPEVTQTPSHQVTQMGQEVILRCVPISNHLYFYWYRQILGQKVEFLVSFYNNEISEKSEIFDDQFSVERPDGSNFTLKIRSTKLEDSAMYFCASSESQNYEQYFGPGTRLTVT.

The chain uses TRBV5-6 and TRBJ2-3; D is possibly TRBD1 (5 bases). This CDR3 comprises 16 residues. The germline V gene has CDR1 SGHDT and CDR2 YYEEEE. The V end was cut by 3 bases, the J end by 3 bases, with 17 bases between. The CDR3 coding sequence is TGTGCCAGCAGCTGCGCAGGGTCCCCGCAAACAGATACGCAGTATTTT. The encoded protein is CASSCAGSPQTDTQYF. Variable domain in full (rest from reference TRBV5-6 and TRBJ2-3): DAGVTQSPTHLIKTRGQQVTLRCSPKSGHDTVSWYQQALGQGPQFIFQYYEEEERQRGNFPDRFSGHQFPNYSSELNVNALLLGDSALYLCASSCAGSPQTDTQYFGPGTRLTVL.

The chain is built from TRBV11-2 and TRBJ1-2; D possibly corresponds to TRBD1 (6 bases). This CDR3 is built from 16 residues. V was pared by 2 bases and J by 3 bases, with 16 bases between. Germline CDR1 SGHAT, CDR2 FQNNGV. CDR3 region: CASSLTRTATDYGYTF. The CDR3 DNA sequence: TGTGCCAGCAGCTTAACGCGGACAGCCACAGACTATGGCTACACCTTC.